The 26 T cell receptor beta chains presented below share a single source sample, sequenced in a study of T cell repertoires in cytomegalovirus infection. Their antigens are not known. Each CDR3 protein gets one entry after TCRdb re-called the reads with MiXCR. The sample has some 110,000 distinct CDR3 sequences, 10% seen once. The specimen was PBMCs, sequenced either directly or after in vitro stimulation (not recorded which). Receptor source: a human donor in good health (CMV status not recorded). Some clones in this sample may be carry-over from other donors' samples.

This clonotype was detected ten times or more. This chain links TRBV7-2 with TRBJ2-1; 10 bases fit TRBD2. The CDR3 has 18 amino acids. The trim removed 1 base at V and 7 bases at J, leaving 13 bases unmatched. Germline CDR1 reads SGHTA; CDR2 reads FQGNSA. The CDR3 DNA reads as TGTGCCAGCAGCTTAGGGGGGTCGAAAGCGGGAGGGAGGAATGAGCAGTTCTTC. This sequence encodes CASSLGGSKAGGRNEQFF.

This clonotype came up many times. V and J are TRBV28 and TRBJ2-5; D gene uncertain. Germline CDR1 and CDR2: MDHEN and SYDVKM. This CDR3 comprises 12 residues. The V end was cut by 6 bases, the J end by 5 bases, with 10 bases between. The CDR3 DNA sequence: TGTGCCAGCAGCCTAATAGAGGAGACCCAGTACTTC. This encodes CASSLIEETQYF. Filled out from reference TRBV28 and TRBJ2-5, the complete variable domain reads DVKVTQSSRYLVKRTGEKVFLECVQDMDHENMFWYRQDPGLGLRLIYFSYDVKMKEKGDIPEGYSVSREKKERFSLILESASTNQTSMYLCASSLIEETQYFGPGTRLLVL.

This clonotype was observed a handful of times. The gene calls are TRBV6-2 or TRBV6-3 and TRBJ2-5; D is perhaps TRBD1 or TRBD2 (5 bases each). The V gene lost 6 bases and the J gene lost 4 bases, with 18 bases spanning the gap. From germline, CDR1 is MNHEY and CDR2 SVGEGT. CDR3 length equals 15 residues. CDR3 region: CASSLRTPGRETQYF. In nucleotides, the CDR3 is TGTGCCAGCAGCCTACGTACCCCGGGGCGAGAGACCCAGTACTTC.

This chain joins TRBV7-4 and TRBJ2-3; 8 nucleotides align to TRBD2. The V segment lost 0 bases and the J segment 4 bases; nucleotides outside the gene matches: 6. The CDR3 loop spans 16 amino acids. Per germline, CDR1 SGHVT and CDR2 SQSDAQ. CDR3 DNA sequence: TGTGCCAGCAGCTTAGCGGGAAGCGGGAGATCAGATACGCAGTATTTT. Encoded protein: CASSLAGSGRSDTQYF.

This clonotype was recorded many times. V and J are TRBV7-9 and TRBJ1-1; 11 nucleotides align to TRBD1. Germline assignment: CDR1 SEHNR and CDR2 FQNEAQ (reference sequence). V lost 5 bases, J lost 4 bases, and 18 bases stayed unmatched. The CDR3 runs to 19 residues. The CDR3 sequence: CASSPSRRRDRGSGTEAFF. CDR3 nucleotides: TGTGCCAGCAGCCCCTCCCGAAGGCGGGACAGGGGGTCCGGCACTGAAGCTTTCTTT.

A note on this clonotype: Given a much more abundant clone one base away, this may be a read error. The genes are TRBV4-1 and TRBJ2-3; TRBD2 agrees at 13 bases. The germline V gene encodes CDR1 MGHRA and CDR2 YSYEKL. The CDR3 totals 18 residues. The CDR3 region has the DNA TGCGTCAGCAGCCTTACCTGGACTAGCGGGAGTGGGACAGATACGCAGTATTTT. Protein product: CVSSLTWTSGSGTDTQYF.

The chain recombines TRBV5-6 with TRBJ2-3; 10 positions match TRBD2. V trimming: 7 bases; J trimming: 4 bases; junction bases outside the gene matches: 9. The CDR3 sequence is 15 residues long. Germline-derived CDR1 and CDR2 are SGHDT and YYEEEE. CDR3 in amino acids: CASYKREGGPDTQYF. For the CDR3, the DNA is TGTGCCAGCTATAAGCGGGAGGGAGGCCCAGATACGCAGTATTTT. Combining the CDR3 with reference TRBV5-6 and TRBJ2-3 gives the whole variable domain DAGVTQSPTHLIKTRGQQVTLRCSPKSGHDTVSWYQQALGQGPQFIFQYYEEEERQRGNFPDRFSGHQFPNYSSELNVNALLLGDSALYLCASYKREGGPDTQYFGPGTRLTVL.

This clonotype was recorded at least ten times. The chain uses TRBV6-6 and TRBJ1-4; D gene ambiguous. Trimming stripped 5 bases from V and 4 bases from J, with 11 bases between. The CDR3 is made up of 14 amino acids. CDR1 and CDR2 from the germline V gene are MNHNY and SVGAGI (reference sequence). CDR3 coding DNA: TGTGCCAGCAGTAATGGACGAAGTAATGAAAAACTGTTTTTT. As protein: CASSNGRSNEKLFF.

This clonotype was detected a few times. V is TRBV29-1 and J is TRBJ2-1, with TRBD2 matching 7 bases. The CDR3 is 13 amino acids. V was clipped by 3 bases and J by 8 bases; unmatched bases: 7. Germline V gene sequence: CDR1 SQVTM, CDR2 ANQGSEA. CDR3 sequence (DNA): TGCAGCGTTGAGGGAGGGCCGGTGGATGAGCAGTTCTTC. Amino acid sequence: CSVEGGPVDEQFF.

This clonotype was picked up many times. CDR3 amino acids: CASSSTSGTGELFF. CDR3 nucleotides: TGTGCCAGCAGCTCGACTAGCGGCACCGGGGAGCTGTTTTTT. This chain connects TRBV7-8 to TRBJ2-2; 9 bases are a match to TRBD2. The trim removed 4 bases at V and 4 bases at J, leaving 1 base unmatched. CDR3 length: 14 amino acids. Germline V gene sequence: CDR1 SGHVS, CDR2 FQNEAQ.

The J gene is TRBJ2-7, the V gene TRBV12-3 or TRBV12-4; TRBD1 is a possible D gene (6 bases). V shed 6 bases and J shed 5 bases, with 20 bases lying between them. The CDR3 has 15 amino acids. The CDR3: CASRNAGTFSHEQYF. CDR3 DNA: TGTGCCAGCAGGAACGCCGGGACATTCAGCCACGAGCAGTACTTC.

This clonotype was counted many times. The chain carries TRBV7-7 and TRBJ2-1, with D perhaps TRBD2 (6 bases). Germline V gene data show CDR1 as SSHAT and CDR2 as FNYEAQ (reference sequence). V was shortened by 5 bases and J by 7 bases, with 15 bases between the two germline ends. CDR3 length equals 14 residues. The CDR3 nucleotides read TGTGCCAGCAGCCCTGTAGCGGAGGGGAATGAGCAGTTCTTC. Translation gives CASSPVAEGNEQFF. Drawing the rest from reference TRBV7-7 and TRBJ2-1, the complete variable domain is GAGVSQSPRYKVTKRGQDVTLRCDPISSHATLYWYQQALGQGPEFLTYFNYEAQPDKSGLPSDRFSAERPEGSISTLTIQRTEQRDSAMYRCASSPVAEGNEQFFGPGTRLTVL.

This clonotype was seen ten or more times. The rearrangement uses TRBV6-2 or TRBV6-3 and TRBJ2-7; TRBD2 agrees at 7 bases. The CDR3 extends over 14 amino acids. Germline CDR1 MNHEY, CDR2 SVGEGT. Trimming took 6 bases from V and 1 from J; bases not matched to a gene: 6. The CDR3 sequence: CASSPISGSYEQYF. DNA of the CDR3: TGTGCCAGCAGCCCAATTAGCGGGTCCTACGAGCAGTACTTC.

The rearrangement links TRBV24-1 to TRBJ2-1, with TRBD2 matching 16 bases. V shed 3 bases and J 8 bases; nucleotides not matched to a gene: 9. The CDR3 spans 18 residues. Germline V CDR1 and CDR2: KGHDR, SFDVKD. The CDR3, as DNA: TGTGCCACCAGTGATCCCGGGACTAGCGGGAGGGCCTCCGATGAGCAGTTCTTC. Translated: CATSDPGTSGRASDEQFF.

This clonotype was recorded at least ten times. The chain uses TRBV28 and TRBJ1-2; 9 bases match TRBD1. This CDR3 contains 16 residues. The germline gives CDR1 MDHEN, CDR2 SYDVKM. J gave up 5 bases and V 2 bases, and 9 bases lay outside the gene matches. This CDR3 reads CASSLRVGTGPYGYTF. In nucleotides, the CDR3 is TGTGCCAGCAGTTTAAGGGTGGGGACAGGGCCATATGGCTACACCTTC.

The chain uses TRBV12-3 or TRBV12-4 and TRBJ1-5; D unresolved. The CDR3 has 15 residues. Trimming removed 1 base at V and 5 bases at J, with 12 bases between. The CDR3 loop is CASSLELGSHQPQHF. Here the CDR3 DNA reads TGTGCCAGCAGTTTAGAGTTGGGGAGTCATCAGCCCCAGCATTTT.

At least ten counts were recorded for this clonotype. The chain joins TRBV15 to TRBJ2-3; D is undetermined. CDR3 size: 15 residues. The germline V and J ends were trimmed by 0 bases and 2 bases, with 9 bases remaining between them. Germline V gene lookup returns CDR1 LNHNV and CDR2 YYDKDF (reference sequence). For the CDR3, the DNA is TGTGCCACCAGCAGAGATCGGCAGAACACAGATACGCAGTATTTT. Protein product: CATSRDRQNTDTQYF.

The chain joins TRBV6-2 or TRBV6-3 to TRBJ2-7; no definite D call. The CDR3 loop spans 15 amino acids. Germline-derived CDR1 and CDR2 are MNHEY and SVGEGT. Between the trimmed V and J ends, which lost 3 bases and 1 base, there was a span of 13 bases. The CDR3 region is CASSYPGRKSYEQYF. As DNA, the CDR3 is TGTGCCAGCAGTTATCCCGGACGGAAATCCTACGAGCAGTACTTC.

This clonotype was seen repeatedly, ten times or more. The chain joins TRBV7-2 to TRBJ1-4; a possible D gene is TRBD1 (5 bases). CDR1 and CDR2 (germline): SGHTA, FQGNSA. The CDR3 has 15 amino acids. Trimming left V 5 bases short and J 4 bases short, with 14 bases between. The CDR3 nucleotides are TGTGCCAGCAGCCCCCCGGGACGGGTTAATGAAAAACTGTTTTTT. Its protein product is CASSPPGRVNEKLFF.

This clonotype was seen ten or more times. The chain has TRBV12-3 or TRBV12-4 and TRBJ1-4, with 11 nucleotides matching TRBD1. The CDR3 is 15 amino acids. The junction had 3 bases not matched to a gene; V was cut back by 5 bases and J by 4 bases. In DNA form, the CDR3 reads TGTGCCAGCAGTCGGGACAGGGGGAGTAATGAAAAACTGTTTTTT. This sequence encodes CASSRDRGSNEKLFF.

This clonotype was seen ten or more times. The CDR3 region is CASSSGTGGTEAFF. The DNA for the CDR3 is TGTGCCAGCAGCTCCGGGACAGGGGGCACTGAAGCTTTCTTT. The rearrangement uses TRBV7-8 and TRBJ1-1; 11 nucleotides agree with TRBD1. The germline V gene has CDR1 SGHVS and CDR2 FQNEAQ. J lost 4 bases, V lost 4 bases, and 2 bases had no gene match. This CDR3 is built from 14 residues.

This clonotype was seen a handful of times. The gene calls are TRBV7-2 and TRBJ2-1; D call uncertain. The CDR3 is 11 amino acids. Germline V gives CDR1 SGHTA, CDR2 FQGNSA. The V and J ends lost 2 bases and 10 bases respectively, with 6 bases between them. Here the CDR3 reads CASSLLWEQFF. The CDR3, as DNA: TGTGCCAGCAGCTTACTTTGGGAGCAGTTCTTC.

This clonotype was recorded many times. The gene calls are TRBV7-9 and TRBJ1-1; perhaps TRBD1 as D (6 bases). The V and J ends lost 6 bases and 1 base respectively, with 18 bases between them. The germline V gene has CDR1 SEHNR and CDR2 FQNEAQ (reference sequence). The CDR3 runs 16 residues. The CDR3, as DNA: TGTGCCAGCAGTACGGGGGGGGGCGCAGGGAACACTGAAGCTTTCTTT. Protein product: CASSTGGGAGNTEAFF.

In its sample, this clonotype was seen many times. The V call is TRBV11-2, the J call TRBJ1-6; 7 positions agree with TRBD1. Trimming took 2 bases from V and 9 from J; bases not matched to a gene: 7. The CDR3 covers 15 residues. From germline, CDR1 is SGHAT and CDR2 FQNNGV. CDR3 residues: CASSLIGTDLSPLHF. The CDR3 DNA is TGTGCCAGCAGCTTAATTGGGACAGACCTTTCACCCCTCCACTTT.

This clonotype came up a few times. The V and J genes are TRBV28 and TRBJ2-7; D might be TRBD1 (6 bases). Germline loops: CDR1 MDHEN, CDR2 SYDVKM. CDR3 size: 15 residues. The ends were cut back, 3 bases at V and 5 bases at J, with 17 bases in the middle. The CDR3 spells CASSFSRGYADEQYF. The CDR3 nucleotides read TGTGCCAGCAGTTTTTCCAGGGGTTACGCCGACGAGCAGTACTTC. Drawing the rest from reference TRBV28 and TRBJ2-7, the complete variable domain is DVKVTQSSRYLVKRTGEKVFLECVQDMDHENMFWYRQDPGLGLRLIYFSYDVKMKEKGDIPEGYSVSREKKERFSLILESASTNQTSMYLCASSFSRGYADEQYFGPGTRLTVT.

The rearrangement links TRBV6-6 to TRBJ1-6; TRBD1 matches at 7 bases. With V trimmed by 6 bases and J by 9 bases, 11 bases remained unmatched. Per the germline V gene, CDR1 is MNHNY and CDR2 is SVGAGI (reference sequence). The CDR3 extends over 15 amino acids. The CDR3 nucleotides read TGTGCCAGCAGGTCGCCCGGGACAGCACTTTCACCCCTCCACTTT. This sequence encodes CASRSPGTALSPLHF.